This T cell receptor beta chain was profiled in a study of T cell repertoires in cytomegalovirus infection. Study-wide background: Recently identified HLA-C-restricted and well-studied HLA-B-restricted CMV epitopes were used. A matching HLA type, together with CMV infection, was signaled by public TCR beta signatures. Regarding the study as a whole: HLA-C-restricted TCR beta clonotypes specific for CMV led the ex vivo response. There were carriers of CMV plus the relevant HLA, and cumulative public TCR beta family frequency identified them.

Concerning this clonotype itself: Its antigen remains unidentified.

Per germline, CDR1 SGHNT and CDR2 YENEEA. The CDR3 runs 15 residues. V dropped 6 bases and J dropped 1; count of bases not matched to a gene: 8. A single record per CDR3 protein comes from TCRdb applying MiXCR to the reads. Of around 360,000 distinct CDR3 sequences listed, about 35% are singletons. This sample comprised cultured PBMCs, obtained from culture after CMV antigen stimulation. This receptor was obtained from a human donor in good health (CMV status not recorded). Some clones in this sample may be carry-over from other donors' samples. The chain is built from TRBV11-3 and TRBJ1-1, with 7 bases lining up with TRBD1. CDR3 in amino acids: CASSFSDRRNTEAFF. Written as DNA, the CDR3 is TGTGCCAGCAGTTTTTCGGACAGGCGGAACACTGAAGCTTTCTTT.